In its sample, the clone carrying this T cell receptor (beta chain) was seen many times. Its antigen remains unknown. Germline loops: CDR1 SQVTM, CDR2 ANQGSEA. This CDR3 comprises 12 residues. Trimming removed 7 bases from V and 6 bases from J, with 15 bases in between. This entry is derived from a study of T-cell memory formation after mild COVID-19. Study information: TCR clusters mostly belonged to single donors.

Study observations and caveats: Clones that contracted from day 15 to 85 were balanced CD4/CD8, while later expanders leaned CD4+. Of the contracting clones, CD4+ ones lay mainly in CM and EM, and CD8+ ones in EMRA.

The 5'RACE method, run with constant-segment primers, produced TCR alpha and TCR beta cDNA libraries (carrying sample barcodes and UMIs). TCRdb passed the 5' RACE reads through MiXCR, listing each CDR3 protein once. The sample contains roughly 68,000 distinct CDR3 sequences, 16% of which appear only once. The receptor was isolated from an adult woman who had mild COVID-19 (a few samples of this study predate the infection). Cell type and time point are not known. Specimen: PBMCs or a T cell subset sorted from them (not recorded which). This chain joins TRBV29-1 and TRBJ1-1; D is perhaps TRBD1 (5 bases). The CDR3 here is CSALGAGAEAFF. The CDR3 DNA reads TGCAGCGCCCTGGGCGCGGGGGCTGAAGCTTTCTTT.